The rows below give T cell receptor beta chains drawn from one sample of a study of T cell clonotyping in hematopoietic cell transplantation. Some clones are missing from TCRdb's copy, which holds only in-frame ones; the method was immunoSEQ multiplex PCR. The sample shows nearly 70,000 clones, 94% of them seen only once. The sample consisted of peripheral blood mononuclear cells. The receptors were sampled from a man aged 50 to 59 in good health. Some clones in this sample may be carry-over from other donors' samples. Each CDR3 is given with its conserved first and last residue. The D gene is left open where the match is weak. Clone sizes are given selectively: once, few, many, or a class where the clone is expanded.

TRBD2 TRBJ2-2 NA TRBV29-1 CSVEASGIPGELFF TGCAGCGTTGAGGCTAGCGGGATTCCCGGGGAGCTGTTTTTT
TRBD1 TRBJ2-7 NA TRBV28 CASSLFPGTGIHEQYF TGTGCCAGCAGTTTATTCCCCGGGACAGGGATTCACGAGCAGTACTTC
NA TRBJ1-1 NA TRBV9 CASSVGDTEAFF TGTGCCAGCAGCGTTGGGGATACTGAAGCTTTCTTT
TRBD2 TRBJ2-3 NA TRBV19 CASAQTSGDTDTQYF TGTGCCAGTGCACAAACTAGCGGGGACACAGATACGCAGTATTTT
NA TRBJ2-3 NA TRBV7-2 CASSLVAETQYF TGTGCCAGCAGCTTAGTCGCGGAGACGCAGTATTTT
TRBD2 TRBJ2-1 NA TRBV19 CASSIIWRGSYKHEQFF TGTGCCAGTAGTATCATTTGGCGGGGGAGTTACAAGCATGAGCAGTTCTTC
NA TRBJ2-3 NA TRBV6-6 CASSYSGRTDTQYF TGTGCCAGCAGTTACTCAGGGCGCACAGATACGCAGTATTTT
NA TRBJ1-1 NA TRBV19 CASRDSLNTEAFF TGTGCCAGTAGGGACAGCTTAAACACTGAAGCTTTCTTT
TRBD1 TRBJ2-7 once TRBV6-6 CASSSIHRGLSYEQYF TGTGCCAGCAGTTCAATTCACAGGGGGCTCTCCTACGAGCAGTACTTC
TRBD1 TRBJ2-7 NA TRBV4-1 CASSQDDREPYEQYF TGCGCCAGCAGCCAAGACGACAGGGAGCCCTACGAGCAGTACTTC
TRBD2 TRBJ2-7 NA TRBV4-1 CASSQVTSGGSYEQYF TGCGCCAGCAGCCAAGTCACTAGCGGGGGGTCCTACGAGCAGTACTTC
NA TRBJ2-1 NA TRBV27 CASSFQDSYNEQFF TGTGCCAGCAGTTTCCAGGACAGTTACAATGAGCAGTTCTTC
NA TRBJ2-1 NA TRBV2 CATSTTTPRSPSSYNEQFF TGTGCCACCTCGACTACGACCCCTCGGTCCCCGAGCTCCTACAATGAGCAGTTCTTC
TRBD1 TRBJ2-7 NA TRBV7-2 CASSLVGTGGNYEQYF TGTGCCAGCAGCTTAGTTGGGACAGGGGGCAACTACGAGCAGTACTTC
NA TRBJ2-5 NA TRBV7-3 CASSPTGGWETQYF TGTGCCAGCAGCCCCACTGGGGGCTGGGAGACCCAGTACTTC
NA TRBJ2-5 NA TRBV6-5 CVSSYFGGQETQYF TGTGTCAGCAGTTACTTTGGGGGCCAAGAGACCCAGTACTTC
TRBD1 TRBJ2-5 NA TRBV18 CASSPLQGVRYRVEYQETQYF TGTGCCAGCTCACCTCTACAGGGGGTACGATATCGGGTAGAGTACCAAGAGACCCAGTACTTC
NA TRBJ1-2 NA TRBV6-5 CASTLRGGRGGYTF TGTGCCAGCACTTTACGTGGGGGGCGAGGTGGCTACACCTTC
NA TRBJ1-5 NA TRBV2 CASSELGFQPQHF TGTGCCAGCAGTGAATTGGGGTTTCAGCCCCAGCATTTT
NA TRBJ2-6 NA TRBV5-6 CASSLEAGANVLTF TGTGCCAGCAGCTTGGAGGCTGGGGCCAACGTCCTGACTTTC
NA TRBJ2-7 NA TRBV6-6 CASSPTGRAYEQYF TGTGCCAGCAGTCCCACCGGCAGAGCCTACGAGCAGTACTTC
NA TRBJ1-4 once TRBV2 CASSAQGLEGEKLFF TGTGCCAGCAGCGCACAGGGCTTGGAGGGTGAAAAACTGTTTTTT
TRBD1 TRBJ1-5 NA TRBV9 CVSSAGQGAQPQHF TGTGTCAGCAGCGCGGGACAGGGAGCTCAGCCCCAGCATTTT
TRBD1 TRBJ2-7 NA TRBV4-2 CASSQDGRGRTEQYF TGTGCCAGCAGCCAAGATGGCAGGGGGCGTACCGAGCAGTACTTC
NA TRBJ1-1 NA TRBV29-1 CSVEPGRGTEAFF TGCAGCGTTGAACCAGGGAGGGGGACTGAAGCTTTCTTT